Presented here are 11 T cell receptor beta chains from one specimen sequenced in a study of PD-1 blockade in classical Hodgkin lymphoma. The method was immunoSEQ multiplex PCR; TCRdb's version includes in-frame clones alone and lacks a portion of them. The table records 150,000 or so clones, around 73% of them present only once. Relapse after autologous stem cell transplantation occurred in every patient, and brentuximab vedotin exposure varied. The starting material was peripheral blood mononuclear cells (PBMCs), obtained before the second cycle of nivolumab. The source of these receptors is a human donor with classical Hodgkin lymphoma.

This chain's CDR3 is CASVTGNNYGYTF. CDR3 bases: TGTGCCAGCGTGACAGGGAATAACTATGGCTACACCTTC. The chain uses TRBV6-6 and TRBJ1-2; 7 positions match TRBD1. The CDR3 loop spans 13 amino acids. The germline CDR1 and CDR2 sequences are MNHNY and SVGAGI (reference sequence). The V segment lost 8 bases and the J segment 1 base; nucleotides outside the gene matches: 4.

This sequence joins TRBV6-5 and TRBJ2-5, with D possibly TRBD2 on 6 matching bases. The CDR3 is made up of 15 amino acids. The V gene lost 3 bases and the J gene lost 4 bases, with 15 bases spanning the gap. Germline loops: CDR1 MNHEY, CDR2 SVGAGI. The CDR3 reads CASSYRGFTSETQYF. The CDR3 coding sequence is TGTGCCAGCAGTTATCGGGGGTTCACATCAGAGACCCAGTACTTC.

This chain links TRBV6-1 with TRBJ2-7; D might be TRBD1 or TRBD2, each matching 6 bases. CDR3 size: 14 residues. Between the trimmed V and J ends, which lost 2 bases and 1 base, there was a span of 9 bases. Germline lookup yields CDR1 MNHNS and CDR2 SASEGT. The CDR3 DNA is TGTGCCAGCAGTGAACAGGGGAGGTCCTACGAGCAGTACTTC. This sequence encodes CASSEQGRSYEQYF.

This clone was detected only a few times. The rearrangement links TRBV4-2 to TRBJ1-2, with D hard to call. V was shortened by 2 bases and J by 4 bases, with 17 bases between the two germline ends. The germline V gene encodes CDR1 LGHNA and CDR2 YNFKEQ. The length of the CDR3 is 16 residues. CDR3 protein: CASSQSSGVSSYGYTF. The CDR3 DNA follows: TGTGCCAGCAGCCAAAGTTCTGGAGTTTCGAGCTATGGCTACACCTTC.

V and J are TRBV28 and TRBJ2-5; the match to TRBD2 covers 15 bases. This CDR3 has 18 residues. Germline V CDR1 and CDR2: MDHEN, SYDVKM. J gave up 2 bases and V 2 bases, and 6 bases lay outside the gene matches. The CDR3 region has the DNA TGTGCCAGCAGTTTACCCCCCGGGACTAGCGGGGGGCAAGAGACCCAGTACTTC. Its protein product is CASSLPPGTSGGQETQYF.

The chain links TRBV7-2 to TRBJ1-1; D is unclear. The CDR3 extends over 15 amino acids. Germline V gene data show CDR1 as SGHTA and CDR2 as FQGNSA. Trimming took off 0 bases at V and 1 base at J, with 9 bases between the two ends. CDR3 nucleotide sequence: TGTGCCAGCAGCTTAGCCCCCCTGGGGAACACTGAAGCTTTCTTT. Its translation is CASSLAPLGNTEAFF.

The DNA for the CDR3 is TGTGCCAGCAGCGTAGGGTATTCCGGGGAGCTGTTTTTT. Protein: CASSVGYSGELFF. The rearrangement uses TRBV9 and TRBJ2-2; D remains unclear. The V gene lost 0 bases and the J gene lost 6 bases, with 6 bases spanning the gap. Germline-derived CDR1 and CDR2 are SGDLS and YYNGEE. This CDR3 is built from 13 residues. The full variable domain, completed using reference TRBV9 and TRBJ2-2, is DSGVTQTPKHLITATGQRVTLRCSPRSGDLSVYWYQQSLDQGLQFLIQYYNGEERAKGNILERFSAQQFPDLHSELNLSSLELGDSALYFCASSVGYSGELFFGEGSRLTVL.

V usage is TRBV19 and J usage is TRBJ1-6; D gene uncertain. The CDR3 runs 16 residues. CDR1 LNHDA and CDR2 SQIVND come from the germline V gene (reference sequence). V dropped 8 bases and J dropped 0 bases, with 14 bases sitting between them. CDR3: CASAEVRGSYNSPLHF. CDR3 coding DNA: TGTGCCAGTGCCGAAGTCCGCGGCTCCTATAATTCACCCCTCCACTTT.

The gene calls are TRBV6-6 and TRBJ1-1; D uncertain. CDR3 length: 12 amino acids. The V end lost 5 bases, the J end lost 6 bases, and 10 bases lay between the germline ends. Germline-derived CDR1 and CDR2 are MNHNY and SVGAGI (reference sequence). The chain's CDR3 is CASSLLASEAFF. The CDR3 coding sequence is TGTGCCAGCAGTCTTTTGGCTTCTGAAGCTTTCTTT.

This clone was found once. V gene TRBV5-6 combines with J gene TRBJ2-7; D gene ambiguous. The V end was cut by 0 bases, the J end by 2 bases, with 6 bases between. This CDR3 comprises 13 residues. Germline loops: CDR1 SGHDT, CDR2 YYEEEE. The CDR3 spells CASSLEAAYEQYF. The CDR3 DNA sequence: TGTGCCAGCAGCTTGGAGGCAGCCTACGAGCAGTACTTC.

This clone showed up just once. The chain employs TRBV2 and TRBJ1-2, with D hard to call. The V gene lost 8 bases and the J gene lost 1 base, with 11 bases spanning the gap. Germline V lookup: CDR1 SNHLY, CDR2 FYNNEI. The CDR3 totals 13 residues. DNA of the CDR3: TGTGCCAGCCGCCCTAATTTTAACTATGGCTACACCTTC. The encoded protein is CASRPNFNYGYTF.